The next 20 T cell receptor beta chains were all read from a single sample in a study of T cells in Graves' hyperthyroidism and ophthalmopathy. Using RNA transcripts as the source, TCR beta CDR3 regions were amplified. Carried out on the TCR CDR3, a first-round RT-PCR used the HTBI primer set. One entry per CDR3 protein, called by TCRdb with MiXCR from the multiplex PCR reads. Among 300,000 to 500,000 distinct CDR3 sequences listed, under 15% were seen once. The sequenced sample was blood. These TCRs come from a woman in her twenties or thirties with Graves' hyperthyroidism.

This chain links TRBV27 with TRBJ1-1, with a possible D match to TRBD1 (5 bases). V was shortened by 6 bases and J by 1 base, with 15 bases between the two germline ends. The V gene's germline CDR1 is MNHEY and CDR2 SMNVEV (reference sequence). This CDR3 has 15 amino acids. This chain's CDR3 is CASSDLPGRNTEAFF. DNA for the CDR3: TGTGCCAGCAGCGACCTTCCGGGACGGAACACTGAAGCTTTCTTT.

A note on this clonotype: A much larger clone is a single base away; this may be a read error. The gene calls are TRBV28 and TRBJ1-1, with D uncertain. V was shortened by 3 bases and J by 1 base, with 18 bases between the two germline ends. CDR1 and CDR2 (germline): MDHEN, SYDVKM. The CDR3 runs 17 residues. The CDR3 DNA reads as TGTGCCAGCAGTTTGCCCCCTATAACCTGCCAGAACACTGAAGCTTTCTTT. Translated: CASSLPPITCQNTEAFF.

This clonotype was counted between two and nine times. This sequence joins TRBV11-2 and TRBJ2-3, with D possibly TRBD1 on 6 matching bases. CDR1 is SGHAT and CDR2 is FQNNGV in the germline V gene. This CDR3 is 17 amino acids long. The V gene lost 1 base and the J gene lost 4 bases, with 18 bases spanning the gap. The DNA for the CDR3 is TGTGCCAGCAGCTTAGTATCTGGTGGAGCAGGGGCAGATACGCAGTATTTT. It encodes CASSLVSGGAGADTQYF.

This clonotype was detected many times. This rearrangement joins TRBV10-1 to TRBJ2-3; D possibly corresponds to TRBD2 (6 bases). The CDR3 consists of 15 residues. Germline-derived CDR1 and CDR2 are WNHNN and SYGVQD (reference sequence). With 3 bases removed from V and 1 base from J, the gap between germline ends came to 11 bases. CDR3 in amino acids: CASSEQRAGTDTQYF. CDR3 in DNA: TGCGCCAGCAGTGAACAGCGGGCCGGCACAGATACGCAGTATTTT.

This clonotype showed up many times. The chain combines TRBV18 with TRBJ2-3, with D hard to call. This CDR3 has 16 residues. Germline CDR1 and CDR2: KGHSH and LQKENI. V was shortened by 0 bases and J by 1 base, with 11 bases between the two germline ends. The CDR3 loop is CASSPPSAVGTDTQYF. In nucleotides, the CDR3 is TGTGCCAGCTCACCACCTTCCGCCGTGGGCACAGATACGCAGTATTTT. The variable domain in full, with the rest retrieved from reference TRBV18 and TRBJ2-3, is NAGVMQNPRHLVRRRGQEARLRCSPMKGHSHVYWYRQLPEEGLKFMVYLQKENIIDESGMPKERFSAEFPKEGPSILRIQQVVRGDSAAYFCASSPPSAVGTDTQYFGPGTRLTVL.

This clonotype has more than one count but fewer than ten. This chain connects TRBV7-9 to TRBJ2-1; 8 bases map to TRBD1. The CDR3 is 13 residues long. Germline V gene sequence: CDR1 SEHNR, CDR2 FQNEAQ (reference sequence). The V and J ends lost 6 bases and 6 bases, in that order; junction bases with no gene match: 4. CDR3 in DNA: TGTGCCAGCAGGGGGGACAGGAGCAATGAGCAGTTCTTC. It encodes CASRGDRSNEQFF.

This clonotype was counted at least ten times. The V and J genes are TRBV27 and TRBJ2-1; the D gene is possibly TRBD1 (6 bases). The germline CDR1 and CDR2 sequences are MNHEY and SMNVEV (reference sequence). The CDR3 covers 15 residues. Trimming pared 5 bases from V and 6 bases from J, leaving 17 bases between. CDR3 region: CASSPGDIVSNEQFF. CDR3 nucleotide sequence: TGTGCCAGCAGTCCAGGGGATATTGTGTCCAATGAGCAGTTCTTC.

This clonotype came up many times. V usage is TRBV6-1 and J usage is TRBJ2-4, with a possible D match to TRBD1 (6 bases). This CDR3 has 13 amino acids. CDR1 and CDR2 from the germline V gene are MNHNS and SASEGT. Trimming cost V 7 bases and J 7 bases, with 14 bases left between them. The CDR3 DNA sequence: TGTGCCAGCACTCCGGGACAAACCAACATTCAGTACTTC. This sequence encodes CASTPGQTNIQYF.

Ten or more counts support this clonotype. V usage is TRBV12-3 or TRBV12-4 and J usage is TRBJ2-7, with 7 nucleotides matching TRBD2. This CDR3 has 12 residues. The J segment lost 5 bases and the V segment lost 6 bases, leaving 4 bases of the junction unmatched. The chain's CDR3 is CASSPAGHEQYF. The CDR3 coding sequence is TGTGCCAGCAGCCCAGCGGGACACGAGCAGTACTTC.

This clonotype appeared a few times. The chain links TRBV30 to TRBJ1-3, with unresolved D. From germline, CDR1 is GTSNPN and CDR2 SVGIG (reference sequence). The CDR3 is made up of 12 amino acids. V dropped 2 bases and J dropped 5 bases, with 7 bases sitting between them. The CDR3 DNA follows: TGTGCCTGGAGTAATGTGAGAAACACCATATATTTT. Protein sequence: CAWSNVRNTIYF.

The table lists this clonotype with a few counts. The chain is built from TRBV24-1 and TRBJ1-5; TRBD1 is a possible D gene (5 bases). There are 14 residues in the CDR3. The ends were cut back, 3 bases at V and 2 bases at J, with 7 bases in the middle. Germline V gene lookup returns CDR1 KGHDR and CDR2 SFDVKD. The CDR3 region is CATSDGHRNQPQHF. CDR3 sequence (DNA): TGTGCCACCAGTGATGGACACCGCAATCAGCCCCAGCATTTT.

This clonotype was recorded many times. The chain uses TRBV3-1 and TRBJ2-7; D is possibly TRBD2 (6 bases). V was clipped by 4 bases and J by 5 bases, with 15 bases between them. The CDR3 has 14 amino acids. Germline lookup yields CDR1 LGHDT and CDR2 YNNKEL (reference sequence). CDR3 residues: CASSRTGSTHEQYF. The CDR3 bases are TGTGCCAGCAGCCGGACCGGGAGTACCCACGAGCAGTACTTC.

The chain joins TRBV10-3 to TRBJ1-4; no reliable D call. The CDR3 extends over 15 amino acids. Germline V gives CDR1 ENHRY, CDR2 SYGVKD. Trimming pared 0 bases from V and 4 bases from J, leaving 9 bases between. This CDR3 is CAISESPGGNEKLFF. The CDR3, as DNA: TGTGCCATCAGTGAGTCGCCGGGAGGTAATGAAAAACTGTTTTTT.

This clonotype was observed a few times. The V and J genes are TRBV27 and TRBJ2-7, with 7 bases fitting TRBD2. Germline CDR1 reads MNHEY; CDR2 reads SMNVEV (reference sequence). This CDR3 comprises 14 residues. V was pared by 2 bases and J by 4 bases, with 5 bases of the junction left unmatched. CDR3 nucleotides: TGTGCCAGCAGTTTACTAGCGGACTTATACGAGCAGTACTTC. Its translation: CASSLLADLYEQYF.

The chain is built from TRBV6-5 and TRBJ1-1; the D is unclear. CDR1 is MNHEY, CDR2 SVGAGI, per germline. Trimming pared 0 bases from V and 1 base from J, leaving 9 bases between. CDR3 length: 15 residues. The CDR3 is CASSYSWTRNTEAFF. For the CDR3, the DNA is TGTGCCAGCAGTTACTCCTGGACGAGGAACACTGAAGCTTTCTTT.

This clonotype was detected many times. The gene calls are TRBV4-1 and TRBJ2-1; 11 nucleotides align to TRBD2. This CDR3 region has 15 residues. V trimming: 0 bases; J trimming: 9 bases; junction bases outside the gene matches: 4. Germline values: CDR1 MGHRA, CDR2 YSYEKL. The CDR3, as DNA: TGCGCCAGCAGCCAAGAAACTAGCGGGAGTGGTGAGCAGTTCTTC. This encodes CASSQETSGSGEQFF.

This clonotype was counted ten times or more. CDR3 residues: CSARDGVQPQHF. CDR3 DNA: TGCAGTGCTAGAGACGGGGTTCAGCCCCAGCATTTT. This chain joins TRBV20-1 and TRBJ1-5; D remains ambiguous. V lost 0 bases and J lost 6, with 6 bases in between. This CDR3 contains 12 residues. Germline-derived CDR1 and CDR2 are DFQATT and SNEGSKA (reference sequence).

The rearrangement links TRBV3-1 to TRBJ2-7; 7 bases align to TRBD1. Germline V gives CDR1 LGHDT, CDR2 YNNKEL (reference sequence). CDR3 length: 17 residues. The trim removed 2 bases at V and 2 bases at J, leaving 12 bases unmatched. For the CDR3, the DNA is TGTGCCAGCAGCCAAAATTCCGGGACAGCTCGCCCCTACGAGCAGTACTTC. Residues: CASSQNSGTARPYEQYF.

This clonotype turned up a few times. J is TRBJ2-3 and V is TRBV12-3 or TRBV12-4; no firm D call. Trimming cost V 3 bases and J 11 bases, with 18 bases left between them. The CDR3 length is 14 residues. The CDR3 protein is CASSFKTAQLGQYF. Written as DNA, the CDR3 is TGTGCCAGCAGTTTCAAAACGGCCCAACTTGGGCAGTATTTT.

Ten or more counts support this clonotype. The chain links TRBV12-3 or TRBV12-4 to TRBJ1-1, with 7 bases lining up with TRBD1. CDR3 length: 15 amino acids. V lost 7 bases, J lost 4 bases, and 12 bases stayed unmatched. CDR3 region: CASTRDRTGLTEAFF. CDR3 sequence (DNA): TGTGCCAGCACTCGCGACAGGACAGGTCTCACTGAAGCTTTCTTT.